This is a list of T cell receptor beta chains from one sample in a study of post-analysis software for immune sequencing data. TCRdb re-derived calls from the PCR reads in MiXCR, one entry per CDR3 protein. The sample has roughly 650,000 distinct CDR3 sequences, around 60% seen once; the top ten hold around 11%. Sequenced material: blood. The source is a girl aged 2-15 years with multiple sclerosis. The CDR3 runs from the conserved cysteine through the conserved F or W. The order of the fields is D gene, V gene, clone size, J gene, CDR3 DNA, CDR3 protein. A D gene is named only where the DNA matches it firmly. The listing skips clone size in some rows; elsewhere it reads once, few, many or a size class.

D: TRBD1; V: TRBV10-3; size: NA; J: TRBJ2-3; DNA: TGTGCCATCAGTGGGGACAGGCTCACAGATACGCAGTATTTT; CDR3: CAISGDRLTDTQYF
D: NA; V: TRBV4-2; size: NA; J: TRBJ2-3; DNA: TGTGCCAGCAGCCAAGCCCAGGGACACACAGATACGCAGTATTTT; CDR3: CASSQAQGHTDTQYF
D: NA; V: TRBV6-4; size: NA; J: TRBJ1-3; DNA: TGTGCCAGCAGTGACTCGATGGAGGGAAGGAACACCATATATTTT; CDR3: CASSDSMEGRNTIYF
D: NA; V: TRBV20-1; size: few; J: TRBJ2-1; DNA: TGCAGTGCTAGGGGCCAACCGATCTACAATGAGCAGTTCTTC; CDR3: CSARGQPIYNEQFF
D: TRBD1; V: TRBV6-5; size: few; J: TRBJ1-2; DNA: TGTGCCAGCAGTTACGGGACAGGGCATGGCTACACCTTC; CDR3: CASSYGTGHGYTF
D: TRBD2; V: TRBV29-1; size: NA; J: TRBJ2-5; DNA: TGCAGCGTTCCGAGCGGGGAGCAAGAGACCCAGTACTTC; CDR3: CSVPSGEQETQYF
D: NA; V: TRBV19; size: NA; J: TRBJ2-7; DNA: TGTGCCAGTAGTGGATCCGACAGCCGTTCCTACGAGCAGTACTTC; CDR3: CASSGSDSRSYEQYF
D: NA; V: TRBV5-1; size: NA; J: TRBJ2-1; DNA: TGCGCCAGCAGCTTGTTAGCTGGAGGCGATGAGCAGTTCTTC; CDR3: CASSLLAGGDEQFF
D: NA; V: TRBV27; size: few; J: TRBJ1-5; DNA: TGTGCCAGCAGTTCGCCGCTAACCAATCAGCCCCAGCATTTT; CDR3: CASSSPLTNQPQHF
D: NA; V: TRBV4-1; size: NA; J: TRBJ1-2; DNA: TGCGCCAGCAGCCAAGGCGTGGAGAACAGGGCCTATGGCTACACCTTC; CDR3: CASSQGVENRAYGYTF
D: NA; V: TRBV12-3/TRBV12-4; size: NA; J: TRBJ2-4; DNA: TGTGCCAGCAGTTTAAGTCGCCGGGCATCAGCACATGGGCAGTACTTC; CDR3: CASSLSRRASAHGQYF
D: NA; V: TRBV20-1; size: NA; J: TRBJ1-2; DNA: TGCAGTGCTAGAGATGGCGGGGGGAACTATGGCTACACCTTC; CDR3: CSARDGGGNYGYTF
D: TRBD1; V: TRBV11-2; size: few; J: TRBJ1-1; DNA: TGTGCCAGCAGCCTCCGGACAGGGGCGCACGCTGAAGCTTTCTTT; CDR3: CASSLRTGAHAEAFF
D: NA; V: TRBV20-1; size: few; J: TRBJ2-7; DNA: TGCAGTGCTATCGGACAATCCTACGAGCAGTACTTC; CDR3: CSAIGQSYEQYF
D: NA; V: TRBV3-1; size: NA; J: TRBJ2-7; DNA: TGTGCCAGCAGCCATTCTAAGGTCCTGGGCTACGAGCAGTACTTC; CDR3: CASSHSKVLGYEQYF
D: NA; V: TRBV29-1; size: NA; J: TRBJ1-2; DNA: TGCAGCGTTGTCGGCCCAAGCGGCGGCTACACCTTC; CDR3: CSVVGPSGGYTF
D: NA; V: TRBV7-2; size: few; J: TRBJ2-5; DNA: TGTGCCTGCAGCTTCGGTGCTCAAGAGACCCAGTACTTC; CDR3: CACSFGAQETQYF
D: NA; V: TRBV6-5; size: few; J: TRBJ1-1; DNA: TGTGCCAGCAGTTACCCGCCGGACGTCTACCAGAACACTGAAGCTTTCTTT; CDR3: CASSYPPDVYQNTEAFF
D: TRBD1; V: TRBV5-1; size: NA; J: TRBJ1-1; DNA: TGCGCCAGCAGCCCCGGGGCAGGGGGGAACACTGAAGCTTTCTTT; CDR3: CASSPGAGGNTEAFF
D: NA; V: TRBV20-1; size: NA; J: TRBJ2-3; DNA: TGCAGTGCTGAGGACGGGTATGCAGATACGCAGTATTTT; CDR3: CSAEDGYADTQYF
D: NA; V: TRBV29-1; size: NA; J: TRBJ1-4; DNA: TGCAGCGTTGCACTGGGTGAAAAACTGTTTTTT; CDR3: CSVALGEKLFF
D: TRBD2; V: TRBV7-6; size: NA; J: TRBJ2-5; DNA: TGTGCCAGCAGCTTGGCGGGACTAGTGGGCCAAGAGACCCAGTACTTC; CDR3: CASSLAGLVGQETQYF
D: NA; V: TRBV14; size: NA; J: TRBJ1-5; DNA: TGCGCCAGCAGAGTCAGGGGCCAGCCCCAGCATTTT; CDR3: CASRVRGQPQHF
D: TRBD1; V: TRBV27; size: few; J: TRBJ2-6; DNA: TGTGCCAGCAGTTTAGGGACAGGGGTCCACTCTGGGGCCAACGTCCTGACTTTC; CDR3: CASSLGTGVHSGANVLTF
D: NA; V: TRBV4-3; size: NA; J: TRBJ1-2; DNA: TGCGCCAGCAGCCAAGTCCGTGGCTACACCTTC; CDR3: CASSQVRGYTF
D: TRBD2; V: TRBV12-3/TRBV12-4; size: few; J: TRBJ2-5; DNA: TGTGCCAGCAGTCTCTTGGCGGGGGGTGTGTACTTC; CDR3: CASSLLAGGVYF
D: TRBD1; V: TRBV3-1; size: NA; J: TRBJ2-4; DNA: TGTGCCAGCAGCCCCCGTTTGACAGGGCCTCCTTTGGGCAAAAACATTCAGTACTTC; CDR3: CASSPRLTGPPLGKNIQYF
D: TRBD2; V: TRBV9; size: once; J: TRBJ2-1; DNA: TGTGCCAGCAGCGCCTCTGGGAGCGGGGGTTACAATGAGCAGTTCTTC; CDR3: CASSASGSGGYNEQFF
D: TRBD1; V: TRBV27; size: NA; J: TRBJ2-1; DNA: TGTGCCAGCAGTTTCGGACAGGGCCCCCACAATGAGCAGTTCTTC; CDR3: CASSFGQGPHNEQFF
D: NA; V: TRBV6-2/TRBV6-3; size: NA; J: TRBJ2-7; DNA: TGTGCCAGCAGTTACCAGGGGACCTTCTACGAGCAGTACTTC; CDR3: CASSYQGTFYEQYF
D: TRBD2; V: TRBV7-2; size: few; J: TRBJ2-3; DNA: TGTGCCAGCAGCCCCTGGACTAGCGACAACACAGATACGCAGTATTTT; CDR3: CASSPWTSDNTDTQYF
D: TRBD2; V: TRBV7-2; size: few; J: TRBJ2-1; DNA: TGTGCCAGCAGCTTGGGTTTCAGGGGACTAGCGGGGGGGTATGGTGAGCAGTTCTTC; CDR3: CASSLGFRGLAGGYGEQFF
D: NA; V: TRBV20-1; size: few; J: TRBJ2-1; DNA: TGCAGTGCCACCAACCCCGGGACCTCTAGCAATGAGCAGTTCTTC; CDR3: CSATNPGTSSNEQFF
D: TRBD1; V: TRBV2; size: NA; J: TRBJ1-2; DNA: TGTGCCAGCAGTGATCACCTCGGGACAGCCCTCCCCGGTGGCTACACCTTC; CDR3: CASSDHLGTALPGGYTF
D: NA; V: TRBV5-4; size: NA; J: TRBJ1-2; DNA: TGTGCCTACTGGGGGAGTATCTATGGCTACACCTTC; CDR3: CAYWGSIYGYTF
D: NA; V: TRBV20-1; size: NA; J: TRBJ2-5; DNA: TGCAGTGCTAGAGTAGGCCACGAAGAGACCCAGTACTTC; CDR3: CSARVGHEETQYF
D: TRBD2; V: TRBV4-1; size: NA; J: TRBJ2-5; DNA: TGCGCCAGCAGCCAAGAATCCCTAGCGGGGATTCAAGAGACCCAGTACTTC; CDR3: CASSQESLAGIQETQYF
D: NA; V: TRBV27; size: NA; J: TRBJ1-4; DNA: TGTGCCAGCAGTTTATGGTCAAGCAATGAAAAACTGTTTTTT; CDR3: CASSLWSSNEKLFF
D: TRBD2; V: TRBV12-5; size: few; J: TRBJ2-1; DNA: TGTGCTAGTGGAAGACCACTGAAGACCGGGACTAGCATCGATGAGCAGTTCTTC; CDR3: CASGRPLKTGTSIDEQFF
D: NA; V: TRBV10-3; size: NA; J: TRBJ1-1; DNA: TGTGCCATCAGTGAGACGCTGGGGGCTGAAGCTTTCTTT; CDR3: CAISETLGAEAFF
D: NA; V: TRBV6-6; size: NA; J: TRBJ2-6; DNA: TGTGCCAGCAGTACCAATTCTGGGGCCAACGTCCTGACTTTC; CDR3: CASSTNSGANVLTF
D: NA; V: TRBV29-1; size: few; J: TRBJ2-3; DNA: TGCAGCGTTGAACACGCCCGGGATACGCAGTATTTT; CDR3: CSVEHARDTQYF
D: NA; V: TRBV29-1; size: NA; J: TRBJ1-2; DNA: TGCAGCGTTGAAGATCGGCAGGGTCCTAACTATGGCTACACCTTC; CDR3: CSVEDRQGPNYGYTF
D: NA; V: TRBV6-6; size: NA; J: TRBJ1-2; DNA: TGTGCCAGCACCTCGGGCCTAGGCTACACCTTC; CDR3: CASTSGLGYTF
D: NA; V: TRBV5-1; size: few; J: TRBJ2-5; DNA: TGCGCCAGCAGCCTAGCCGGGCTCGGGGTCAACCAAGAGACCCAGTACTTC; CDR3: CASSLAGLGVNQETQYF
D: TRBD1; V: TRBV3-1; size: NA; J: TRBJ2-1; DNA: TGTGCCAGCAGCCCCCAACGGGGACAGGGTGGCCGAAATGAGCAGTTCTTC; CDR3: CASSPQRGQGGRNEQFF
D: TRBD2; V: TRBV20-1; size: NA; J: TRBJ2-7; DNA: TGCAGTGCTAGATGGTGGAGCGGGAGGGCCCACTACGAGCAGTACTTC; CDR3: CSARWWSGRAHYEQYF
D: TRBD2; V: TRBV4-1; size: NA; J: TRBJ2-7; DNA: TGCGCCAGCAGCCACGCGGGGGAGTCCTACGAGCAGTACTTC; CDR3: CASSHAGESYEQYF
D: TRBD1; V: TRBV5-1; size: few; J: TRBJ1-4; DNA: TGCGCCAGCAGCAATGACAGGGGAAATGAAAAACTGTTTTTT; CDR3: CASSNDRGNEKLFF
D: TRBD2; V: TRBV29-1; size: NA; J: TRBJ2-3; DNA: TGCAGCGTTGTAGGAGCGGGACCAGATACGCAGTATTTT; CDR3: CSVVGAGPDTQYF
D: NA; V: TRBV6-5; size: NA; J: TRBJ1-1; DNA: TGTGCCAGCAGAATGGGCCAGGGGAACACTGAAGCTTTCTTT; CDR3: CASRMGQGNTEAFF
D: TRBD2; V: TRBV10-3; size: once; J: TRBJ2-7; DNA: TGTGCCATCAGCGGACTAGCGGGTGCGGACGAGCAGTACTTC; CDR3: CAISGLAGADEQYF